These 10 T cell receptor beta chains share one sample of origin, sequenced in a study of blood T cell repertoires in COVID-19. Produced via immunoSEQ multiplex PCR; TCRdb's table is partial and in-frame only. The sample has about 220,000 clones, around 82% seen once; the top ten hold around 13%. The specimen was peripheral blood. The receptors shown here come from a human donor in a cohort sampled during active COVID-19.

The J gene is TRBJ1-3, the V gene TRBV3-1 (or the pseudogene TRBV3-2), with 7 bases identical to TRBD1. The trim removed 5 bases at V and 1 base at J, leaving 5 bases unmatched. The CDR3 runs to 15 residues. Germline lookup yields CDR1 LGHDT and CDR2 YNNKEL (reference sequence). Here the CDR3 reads CASSWGQRSGNTIYF. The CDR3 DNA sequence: TGTGCCAGCAGCTGGGGACAGCGATCTGGAAACACCATATATTTT.

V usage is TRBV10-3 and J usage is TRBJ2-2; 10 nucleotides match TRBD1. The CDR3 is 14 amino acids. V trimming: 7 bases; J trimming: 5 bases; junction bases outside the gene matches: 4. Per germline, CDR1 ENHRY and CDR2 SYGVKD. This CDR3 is CAIKGQGGTGELFF. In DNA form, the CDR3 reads TGTGCCATCAAAGGACAGGGGGGGACCGGGGAGCTGTTTTTT.

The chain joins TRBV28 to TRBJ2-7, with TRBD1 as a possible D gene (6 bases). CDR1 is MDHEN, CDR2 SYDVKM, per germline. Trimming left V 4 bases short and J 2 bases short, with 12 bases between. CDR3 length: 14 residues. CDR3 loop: CASSSQQGPYEQYF. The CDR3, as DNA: TGTGCCAGCAGTTCCCAACAGGGACCCTACGAGCAGTACTTC.

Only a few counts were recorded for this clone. This CDR3 is CASSVFTGLQYPQYF. The DNA of the CDR3 is TGTGCCAGCAGCGTTTTTACAGGTCTGCAATACCCCCAGTACTTC. The chain combines TRBV9 with TRBJ2-5, with TRBD1 as a possible D gene (5 bases). The germline V gene has CDR1 SGDLS and CDR2 YYNGEE. This CDR3 is 15 amino acids long. V lost 2 bases, J lost 9 bases, and 20 bases lay in between.

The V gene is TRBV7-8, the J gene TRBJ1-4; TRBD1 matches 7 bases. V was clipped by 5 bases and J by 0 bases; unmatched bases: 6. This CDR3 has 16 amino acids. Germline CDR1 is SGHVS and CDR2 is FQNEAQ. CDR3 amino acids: CASSHWDSPTNEKLFF. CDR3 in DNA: TGTGCCAGCAGCCATTGGGACAGCCCAACTAATGAAAAACTGTTTTTT.

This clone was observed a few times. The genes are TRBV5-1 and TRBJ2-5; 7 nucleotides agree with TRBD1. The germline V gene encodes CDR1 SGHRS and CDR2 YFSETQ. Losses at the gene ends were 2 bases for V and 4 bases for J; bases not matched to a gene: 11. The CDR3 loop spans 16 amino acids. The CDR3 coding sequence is TGCGCCAGCAGCTTTGACAGGGTTGAGTGGGGAGAGACCCAGTACTTC. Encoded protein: CASSFDRVEWGETQYF. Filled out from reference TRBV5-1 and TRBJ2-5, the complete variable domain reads KAGVTQTPRYLIKTRGQQVTLSCSPISGHRSVSWYQQTPGQGLQFLFEYFSETQRNKGNFPGRFSGRQFSNSRSEMNVSTLELGDSALYLCASSFDRVEWGETQYFGPGTRLLVL.

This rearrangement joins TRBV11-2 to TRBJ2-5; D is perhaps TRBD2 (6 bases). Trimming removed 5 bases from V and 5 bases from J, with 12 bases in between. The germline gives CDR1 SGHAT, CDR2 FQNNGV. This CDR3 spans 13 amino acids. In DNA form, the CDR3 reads TGTGCCAGCAGCCTGGGACTGCGGGAGACCCAGTACTTC. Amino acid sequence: CASSLGLRETQYF.

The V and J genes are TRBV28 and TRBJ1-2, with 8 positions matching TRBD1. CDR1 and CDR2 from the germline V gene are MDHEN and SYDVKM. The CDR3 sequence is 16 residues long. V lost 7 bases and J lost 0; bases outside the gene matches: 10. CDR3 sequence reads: CASTLLRDRTNYGYTF. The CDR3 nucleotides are TGTGCCAGCACCCTCCTGCGGGACAGGACTAACTATGGCTACACCTTC.

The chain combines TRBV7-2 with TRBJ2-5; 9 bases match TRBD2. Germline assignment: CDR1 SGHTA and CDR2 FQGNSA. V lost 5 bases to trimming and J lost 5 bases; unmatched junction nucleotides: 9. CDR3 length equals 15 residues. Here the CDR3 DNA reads TGTGCCAGCAGCGCCGGGACTAGCTGGGGGGAGACCCAGTACTTC. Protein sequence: CASSAGTSWGETQYF.

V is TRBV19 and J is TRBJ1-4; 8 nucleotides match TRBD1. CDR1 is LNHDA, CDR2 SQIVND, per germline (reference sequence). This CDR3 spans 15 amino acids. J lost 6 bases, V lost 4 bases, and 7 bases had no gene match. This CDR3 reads CASSTGQGRDEKLFF. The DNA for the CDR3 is TGTGCCAGTAGTACCGGACAGGGAAGGGATGAAAAACTGTTTTTT.